These 30 T cell receptor beta chains share one sample of origin, sequenced in a study of monozygotic twins with inflammatory bowel disease. TCRdb processed the 5' RACE reads again and assigns one entry to each CDR3 protein, with no DNA. The sample totals over 200,000 distinct CDR3 sequences; its top ten clones hold less than 9%. Sequencing used blood. The receptors come from a human donor with ulcerative colitis or Crohn's disease, or a healthy co-twin of an affected twin (not recorded which).

The chain recombines TRBV12-3 or TRBV12-4 with TRBJ1-6; there is no DNA to check the TCRdb D call of TRBD1. CDR3 length: 15 residues. CDR3 protein: CASRDRLNYNSPLHF.

This rearrangement joins TRBV6-2 or TRBV6-3 to TRBJ2-4; TCRdb's assignment of TRBD1 cannot be checked, as there is no DNA. Germline loops: CDR1 MNHEY, CDR2 SVGEGT. The CDR3 contains 14 residues. This chain's CDR3 is CASRDLDAKNIQYF.

The chain combines TRBV7-3 with TRBJ2-5; with no DNA, the TCRdb D assignment of TRBD2 cannot be verified. Germline lookup yields CDR1 SGHTA and CDR2 FQGTGA. This CDR3 comprises 16 residues. This CDR3 is CASSLHGAGYQETQYF.

The chain carries TRBV6-1 and TRBJ1-2; the TCRdb call, TRBD1, lacks DNA for checking. Germline values: CDR1 MNHNS, CDR2 SASEGT. This CDR3 has 16 amino acids. The CDR3 is CASRSGTGATTYGYTF.

The chain couples TRBV4-1 to TRBJ1-5; as DNA is missing, the TRBD1 call by TCRdb cannot be tested. This CDR3 contains 14 residues. In germline, CDR1 is MGHRA, CDR2 YSYEKL. CDR3 protein: CASSPGGMNQPQHF.

The gene calls are TRBV27 and TRBJ2-7; as DNA is missing, the TRBD2 call by TCRdb cannot be tested. The CDR3 runs to 15 residues. Germline CDR1 reads MNHEY; CDR2 reads SMNVEV (reference sequence). The CDR3 loop reads CASSPLGTSGREQYF.

The chain employs TRBV12-3 or TRBV12-4 and TRBJ2-1; TCRdb calls TRBD1, which cannot be checked without DNA. The CDR3 has 12 amino acids. The CDR3 loop reads CASRPRDNEQFF.

The V and J genes are TRBV7-3 and TRBJ2-2. This CDR3 is built from 12 residues. CDR1 is SGHTA and CDR2 is FQGTGA in the germline V gene. The CDR3 reads CASSRNTGELFF.

The chain combines TRBV5-1 with TRBJ1-6; TCRdb proposes TRBD1, but this gene call is untestable without DNA. The germline CDR1 and CDR2 sequences are SGHRS and YFSETQ. The CDR3 loop spans 15 amino acids. The CDR3 reads CASSLDPPGDSPLHF.

V gene TRBV7-7 combines with J gene TRBJ2-2; TCRdb calls TRBD1, which cannot be checked without DNA. Germline V lookup: CDR1 SSHAT, CDR2 FNYEAQ (reference sequence). The length of the CDR3 is 14 residues. This CDR3 reads CATQPGPGTGELFF. Together with reference TRBV7-7 and TRBJ2-2, the CDR3 gives the full variable domain: GAGVSQSPRYKVTKRGQDVTLRCDPISSHATLYWYQQALGQGPEFLTYFNYEAQPDKSGLPSDRFSAERPEGSISTLTIQRTEQRDSAMYRCATQPGPGTGELFFGEGSRLTVL.

The V call is TRBV18, the J call TRBJ2-5; TCRdb returns TRBD2, unconfirmable since there is no DNA. This CDR3 is built from 17 residues. Germline-derived CDR1 and CDR2 are KGHSH and LQKENI. This CDR3 reads CASSPPGLAGGLETQYF.

This sequence joins TRBV7-3 and TRBJ2-2; TCRdb selects TRBD1, and the lack of DNA leaves this call unchecked. CDR3 length equals 16 residues. Germline V gives CDR1 SGHTA, CDR2 FQGTGA. CDR3 loop: CASSLIGVQSTGELFF.

The rearrangement links TRBV3-1 to TRBJ2-2; the TCRdb call, TRBD2, lacks DNA for checking. CDR3 length: 16 residues. Germline V gene data show CDR1 as LGHDT and CDR2 as YNNKEL (reference sequence). The CDR3: CASSSRTSGRIGELFF.

The chain links TRBV7-9 to TRBJ2-1; TCRdb designates TRBD1, a call that cannot be tested without DNA. The CDR3 is made up of 14 amino acids. The germline V gene encodes CDR1 SEHNR and CDR2 FQNEAQ (reference sequence). CDR3 protein: CASSFGGGYNEQFF.

This rearrangement joins TRBV4-1 to TRBJ2-1; the TRBD1 assignment by TCRdb is unverifiable without DNA. The CDR3 has 13 residues. In germline, CDR1 is MGHRA, CDR2 YSYEKL. The CDR3 protein is CASSHPGSAEQFF.

The V gene is TRBV11-3, the J gene TRBJ2-3. CDR3 size: 13 residues. CDR1 is SGHNT, CDR2 YENEEA, per germline. CDR3 in amino acids: CASSSRPADTQYF.

The J gene is TRBJ2-7, the V gene TRBV6-1; the D gene TCRdb calls, TRBD1, cannot be checked with no DNA. CDR1 is MNHNS and CDR2 is SASEGT in the germline V gene. The CDR3 contains 15 residues. This CDR3 is CASSDRTGFAYEQYF.

CDR3 residues: CASSQRGEGARLDTGELFF. The chain recombines TRBV11-2 with TRBJ2-2; TCRdb outputs TRBD1, but without DNA this stays unchecked. Germline-derived CDR1 and CDR2 are SGHAT and FQNNGV. The CDR3 has 19 amino acids.

V usage is TRBV20-1 and J usage is TRBJ1-4. There are 12 residues in the CDR3. Germline CDR1 reads DFQATT; CDR2 reads SNEGSKA (reference sequence). The CDR3 protein is CSARDGSEKLFF.

V usage is TRBV5-1 and J usage is TRBJ2-7; checking the TCRdb D call of TRBD1 is not possible without DNA. Per the germline V gene, CDR1 is SGHRS and CDR2 is YFSETQ. The CDR3 is 17 amino acids. CDR3 sequence reads: CASSSLSGGRTSYEQYF.

The rearrangement joins TRBV15 to TRBJ1-2. CDR3 length: 12 residues. The germline gives CDR1 LNHNV, CDR2 YYDKDF (reference sequence). The chain's CDR3 is CATSSGFDGYTF.

The gene calls are TRBV5-1 and TRBJ1-1; there is no DNA to check the TCRdb D call of TRBD1. Germline CDR1 reads SGHRS; CDR2 reads YFSETQ. There are 14 residues in the CDR3. CDR3 loop: CASSQTAENTEAFF.

The chain has TRBV7-9 and TRBJ1-4. Germline-derived CDR1 and CDR2 are SEHNR and FQNEAQ (reference sequence). This CDR3 spans 14 amino acids. CDR3: CASSLSGFSEKLFF. Variable domain in full (rest from reference TRBV7-9 and TRBJ1-4): DTGVSQNPRHKITKRGQNVTFRCDPISEHNRLYWYRQTLGQGPEFLTYFQNEAQLEKSRLLSDRFSAERPKGSFSTLEIQRTEQGDSAMYLCASSLSGFSEKLFFGSGTQLSVL.

The chain is built from TRBV2 and TRBJ1-1. The V gene's germline CDR1 is SNHLY and CDR2 FYNNEI. The CDR3 covers 16 residues. CDR3 region: CASSGIGRGGYTEAFF.

The V and J genes are TRBV4-2 and TRBJ2-3; TCRdb's D call of TRBD2 is untestable without DNA. Looked up from germline, CDR1 is LGHNA and CDR2 is YNFKEQ. The CDR3 is 15 residues long. CDR3 region: CASGFGTSNPDTQYF.

The chain combines TRBV30 with TRBJ1-2; the D gene TCRdb calls, TRBD1, cannot be checked with no DNA. This CDR3 region has 16 residues. The germline gives CDR1 GTSNPN, CDR2 SVGIG (reference sequence). The CDR3 reads CAWRKSGTGGNYGYTF.

V usage is TRBV6-2 or TRBV6-3 and J usage is TRBJ1-2. The CDR3 has 18 amino acids. Germline CDR1 MNHEY, CDR2 SVGEGT. The CDR3 region is CASSYPTGLFQAEYGYTF.

This chain links TRBV12-3 or TRBV12-4 with TRBJ2-7. The CDR3 totals 11 residues. The CDR3 sequence: CASSFAPEQYF.

The rearrangement links TRBV5-1 to TRBJ2-4; TCRdb returns TRBD1, unconfirmable since there is no DNA. Germline CDR1 is SGHRS and CDR2 is YFSETQ. This CDR3 comprises 14 residues. The CDR3 is CASSSLTGENMQYF.

The V gene is TRBV15, the J gene TRBJ2-7; TCRdb picks TRBD1, but there is no DNA to check that call. CDR1 and CDR2 (germline): LNHNV, YYDKDF (reference sequence). The CDR3 runs 14 residues. CDR3 sequence reads: CATSKGAQGHEQYF.